The 20 T cell receptor beta chains reported below all come from one sample, sequenced in a study of early T cells in non-severe SARS-CoV-2 infection (dated by TCRdb to about 2021). Preparation of the library involved 5' RACE. Reads for this sample came from a NextSeq 500. TCRdb ran its own pipeline on the public reads, namely fastp trimming at Q25 and MiXCR clone calling, and kept in-frame beta chains. For every CDR3 protein sequence, its rows merge into one entry that carries the most common genes and DNA. The sample table lists around 59,000 distinct CDR3 sequences, around 9% of them with a count of one. Of the sample, 15% to 20% is held by the ten largest clones. Sequencing was done on a sample of whole blood. These receptors all come from an adult who was a healthcare worker with PCR-confirmed SARS-CoV-2 infection or an uninfected control (not recorded which).

This clonotype was observed a handful of times. This chain uses TRBV5-1 with TRBJ1-1; D uncertain. There are 14 residues in the CDR3. Trimming cost V 4 bases and J 3 bases, with 13 bases left between them. CDR1 and CDR2 (germline): SGHRS, YFSETQ. Written as DNA, the CDR3 is TGCGCCAGCAGCCTCACCCCCTCGGACACTGAAGCTTTCTTT. It translates to CASSLTPSDTEAFF.

This clonotype was picked up many times. This sequence joins TRBV20-1 and TRBJ2-3; D is possibly TRBD2 (6 bases). CDR3 length equals 13 residues. Trimming cost V 7 bases and J 5 bases, with 16 bases left between them. In germline, CDR1 is DFQATT, CDR2 SNEGSKA (reference sequence). As DNA, the CDR3 is TGCAGTGTAACGGGAGCGGTGGTAGATACGCAGTATTTT. Translating it yields CSVTGAVVDTQYF.

The J gene is TRBJ2-5, the V gene TRBV9; D is unclear. Trimming removed 0 bases from V and 1 base from J, with 7 bases in between. The CDR3 has 14 residues. Germline values: CDR1 SGDLS, CDR2 YYNGEE. CDR3 protein: CASSVGLSQETQYF. The DNA of the CDR3 is TGTGCCAGCAGCGTAGGACTGAGCCAAGAGACCCAGTACTTC.

In its sample, this clonotype was seen a few times. The genes are TRBV12-3 or TRBV12-4 and TRBJ1-1, with unresolved D. The CDR3 runs to 13 residues. The V and J ends lost 0 bases and 10 bases respectively, with 12 bases between them. CDR3 in amino acids: CASSLAGGLRAFF. CDR3 nucleotide sequence: TGTGCCAGCAGTTTAGCCGGCGGTCTGAGAGCTTTCTTT.

This clonotype has at least ten counts. The J gene is TRBJ2-1, the V gene TRBV7-9; 13 nucleotides agree with TRBD2. The CDR3 runs to 16 residues. V lost 6 bases, J lost 2 bases, and 4 bases stayed unmatched. Germline CDR1 is SEHNR and CDR2 is FQNEAQ (reference sequence). Written as DNA, the CDR3 is TGTGCCAGCAGTTCCGGACTAGCGGGGGCCTACAATGAGCAGTTCTTC. Its translation is CASSSGLAGAYNEQFF.

This clonotype has at least ten counts. The chain carries TRBV5-8 and TRBJ1-1, with 8 bases matching TRBD1. Germline CDR1 reads SGHTS; CDR2 reads YDEGEE. V trimming: 1 base; J trimming: 7 bases; junction bases outside the gene matches: 3. The CDR3 runs to 13 residues. CDR3 coding DNA: TGTGCCAGCAGCTTGACAGGGGGAATTGAAGCTTTCTTT. This translates into CASSLTGGIEAFF.

This clonotype was seen more than once but under ten times. The DNA of the CDR3 is TGTGCCTGGAGTGATCTGGGGGAGAACACTGAAGCTTTCTTT. It specifies CAWSDLGENTEAFF. The chain employs TRBV30 and TRBJ1-1, with D maybe TRBD1 (5 bases). CDR1 GTSNPN and CDR2 SVGIG come from the germline V gene (reference sequence). V dropped 1 base and J dropped 1 base, with 10 bases sitting between them. This CDR3 spans 14 amino acids.

This clonotype was counted many times. The rearrangement joins TRBV5-1 to TRBJ2-1; tentatively, D is TRBD1 (7 bases). Germline V gene lookup returns CDR1 SGHRS and CDR2 YFSETQ. This CDR3 has 16 residues. The V end was cut by 1 base, the J end by 9 bases, with 20 bases between. The CDR3 region is CASSLRETGSGSEQFF. Written as DNA, the CDR3 is TGCGCCAGCAGCTTGAGGGAGACAGGGTCCGGGAGTGAGCAGTTCTTC.

This clonotype showed up many times. The chain employs TRBV30 and TRBJ2-6; D unresolved. The ends were cut back, 4 bases at V and 0 bases at J, with 4 bases in the middle. Germline lookup yields CDR1 GTSNPN and CDR2 SVGIG (reference sequence). The CDR3 sequence is 13 residues long. This chain's CDR3 is CAWKYSGANVLTF. CDR3 nucleotides: TGTGCCTGGAAGTACTCTGGGGCCAACGTCCTGACTTTC.

This clonotype was observed a few times. V usage is TRBV29-1 and J usage is TRBJ2-3; 11 bases are shared with TRBD2. CDR1 SQVTM and CDR2 ANQGSEA come from the germline V gene. V lost 4 bases to trimming and J lost 6 bases; unmatched junction nucleotides: 6. The CDR3 spans 14 residues. DNA of the CDR3: TGCAGCGTTGTGCCTAGCGGGAGGAGGGATACGCAGTATTTT. As protein: CSVVPSGRRDTQYF.

This clonotype appeared many times. CDR3 loop: CASSLRGDQPQHF. The CDR3 DNA is TGTGCCAGCAGCTTACGGGGAGATCAGCCCCAGCATTTT. The chain employs TRBV7-2 and TRBJ1-5, with D unclear. Trimming cost V 2 bases and J 5 bases, with 7 bases left between them. In germline, CDR1 is SGHTA, CDR2 FQGNSA. This CDR3 has 13 residues.

This clonotype was counted at least ten times. V and J are TRBV29-1 and TRBJ1-4, with D unresolved. The CDR3 loop spans 17 amino acids. V was shortened by 4 bases and J by 4 bases, with 22 bases between the two germline ends. CDR1 SQVTM and CDR2 ANQGSEA come from the germline V gene. CDR3 nucleotide sequence: TGCAGCGTTGCGGAAGCTCAGGCGGCGCGACTTAATGAAAAACTGTTTTTT. It translates to CSVAEAQAARLNEKLFF.

The J gene is TRBJ2-7, the V gene TRBV12-3 or TRBV12-4; perhaps TRBD2 as D (6 bases). This CDR3 region has 14 residues. Trimming took 5 bases from V and 7 from J, leaving 18 bases between them. The CDR3 loop reads CASSPLPRTTEQYF. In nucleotides, the CDR3 is TGTGCCAGCAGTCCTCTTCCGCGGACTACGGAGCAGTACTTC.

This clonotype was recorded many times. The J gene is TRBJ2-5, the V gene TRBV29-1, with 7 positions matching TRBD1. With V trimmed by 7 bases and J by 2 bases, 4 bases remained unmatched. Per germline, CDR1 SQVTM and CDR2 ANQGSEA. The CDR3 has 12 residues. The CDR3 loop reads CSGGQPQETQYF. The CDR3 DNA reads TGCAGCGGGGGACAGCCACAAGAGACCCAGTACTTC.

The rearrangement uses TRBV29-1 and TRBJ2-7; D possibly corresponds to TRBD1 (5 bases). V lost 4 bases to trimming and J lost 7 bases, with 14 bases between them. In germline, CDR1 is SQVTM, CDR2 ANQGSEA. The CDR3 has 12 residues. CDR3 coding DNA: TGCAGCGTTGCCGTGGGGAAGGGGGAGCAGTACTTC. Encoded protein: CSVAVGKGEQYF.

J is TRBJ2-1 and V is TRBV29-1; no clear D gene. Looked up from germline, CDR1 is SQVTM and CDR2 is ANQGSEA. The length of the CDR3 is 12 residues. V lost 3 bases to trimming and J lost 7 bases, with 10 bases between them. The CDR3: CSVDFQKNEQFF. The CDR3 nucleotides read TGCAGCGTTGATTTTCAGAAAAATGAGCAGTTCTTC.

This clonotype has ten or more counts. The V and J genes are TRBV7-3 and TRBJ2-7; 10 bases align to TRBD1. CDR3 length: 15 amino acids. J gave up 0 bases and V 4 bases, and 3 bases lay outside the gene matches. Germline V gene sequence: CDR1 SGHTA, CDR2 FQGTGA. CDR3 nucleotide sequence: TGTGCCAGCAGCTACGACAGGGGGCACTCCTACGAGCAGTACTTC. This translates into CASSYDRGHSYEQYF.

Turning to this clonotype: Compared with germline, one end of the junction differs, possibly owing to a read error. The genes are TRBV28 and TRBJ1-1; D might be TRBD1 (6 bases). The CDR3 totals 15 residues. Germline V gives CDR1 MDHEN, CDR2 SYDVKM. CDR3 DNA sequence: TGTGCCAGCAGTGTCATACAGGGCGACAACATTGAAGCTTTCTTT. It is translated as CASSVIQGDNIEAFF.

The genes are TRBV7-9 and TRBJ2-5, with D tentatively TRBD2 (5 bases). V was cut by 5 bases and J by 1 base, with 14 bases left in between. The CDR3 contains 15 residues. Germline V gives CDR1 SEHNR, CDR2 FQNEAQ (reference sequence). The CDR3: CASSASLVRQETQYF. The CDR3 DNA follows: TGTGCCAGCAGCGCTTCACTAGTGCGCCAAGAGACCCAGTACTTC.

The V gene is TRBV12-3 or TRBV12-4, the J gene TRBJ2-3; perhaps TRBD2 as D (5 bases). The CDR3 totals 15 residues. Trimming removed 6 bases at V and 0 bases at J, with 13 bases between. The CDR3, as DNA: TGTGCCAGCAGATCGGACTTACTCAGCACAGATACGCAGTATTTT. It codes for CASRSDLLSTDTQYF.